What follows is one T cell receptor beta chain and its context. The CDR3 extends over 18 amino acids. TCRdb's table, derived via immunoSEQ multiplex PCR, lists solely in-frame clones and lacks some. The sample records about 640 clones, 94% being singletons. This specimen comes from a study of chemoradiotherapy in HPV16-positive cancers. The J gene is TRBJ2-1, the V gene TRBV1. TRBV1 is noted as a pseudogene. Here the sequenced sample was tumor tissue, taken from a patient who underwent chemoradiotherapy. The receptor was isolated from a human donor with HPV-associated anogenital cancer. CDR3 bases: TGCACCAGCAGCCACCTGACCGGTCGGGCGATTTCCTACAATGAGCAGTTCTTC. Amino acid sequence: CTSSHLTGRAISYNEQFF.